This paragraph reports one TCR beta chain. Its antigen is unidentified. Unmatched junction bases numbered 13, after V lost 8 bases and J lost 7 bases. The CDR3 consists of 15 residues. The germline CDR1 and CDR2 sequences are MNHEY and SVGAGI. ViraFEST expansion of antigen-specific CD4+ T cells with viral peptide pools preceded sequencing. When nine to ten days of culture had elapsed, CD4+ T cells were isolated. Participants completed two doses of the BNT162b2 or mRNA-1273 vaccine. This sample is part of a study of vaccination effects on CD4 cells after COVID-19. Clones were sequenced by immunoSEQ multiplex PCR, and TCRdb holds only the in-frame ones, with some missing. The sample contains approximately 74,000 clones, under 85% of which appear only once.

Material: CD4+ T cells from PBMCs cultured with HCoV-OC43 spike peptides, obtained after COVID-19 vaccination. The subset denotes: HCoV-OC43 spike overlapping peptide pool stimulation. The chain carries TRBV6-5 and TRBJ1-2, with 10 bases aligning to TRBD1. The sequence derives from a human donor who received a COVID-19 vaccine. In DNA form, the CDR3 reads TGTGCCAGCCTTAGCCAAAACGGACAGGGGGTTGGCTACACCTTC. It specifies CASLSQNGQGVGYTF.